Presented here are 27 T cell receptor beta chains from one specimen sequenced in a study of CD8 T cells in Susac syndrome. Reverse transcription of roughly 0.5 to 1 ug RNA was carried out with random hexamers. TCRdb independently ran MiXCR on the immunoSEQ multiplex PCR reads; one entry per CDR3 protein. The data contain 210,000 or so distinct CDR3 sequences, 94% of them singletons. What was sequenced was CD4+ T cells from PBMCs. The receptor set was obtained from a human donor with Susac syndrome.

CDR3 DNA sequence: TGCAGTGCTAGAGCCTCAGCTAGCACAGATACGCAGTATTTT. Translated: CSARASASTDTQYF. The rearrangement uses TRBV20-1 and TRBJ2-3; no clear D gene. The CDR3 loop spans 14 amino acids. V shed 1 base and J shed 0 bases, with 8 bases lying between them. The germline CDR1 and CDR2 sequences are DFQATT and SNEGSKA (reference sequence).

V usage is TRBV5-1 and J usage is TRBJ2-3; no clear D. V gave up 0 bases and J gave up 0 bases, with 8 bases separating them. CDR1 SGHRS and CDR2 YFSETQ come from the germline V gene. The CDR3 has 15 residues. CDR3 loop: CASSLGPLSTDTQYF. As DNA, the CDR3 is TGCGCCAGCAGCTTGGGGCCCCTTAGCACAGATACGCAGTATTTT.

The gene calls are TRBV4-3 and TRBJ1-4, with TRBD1 identical over 9 bases. Germline V gene sequence: CDR1 LGHNA, CDR2 YSLEER. V shed 0 bases, J shed 7 bases, and the junction held 6 bases outside the gene matches. This CDR3 is 16 amino acids long. CDR3 bases: TGCGCCAGCAGCCAAGAGGGACAGGGCGGAACTGAAAAACTGTTTTTT. Protein: CASSQEGQGGTEKLFF.

CDR3 coding DNA: TGTGCCAGCAGCTTACTAGCGGGGCAGGGCACAGATACGCAGTATTTT. This translates into CASSLLAGQGTDTQYF. The gene calls are TRBV7-6 and TRBJ2-3; TRBD2 matches 9 bases. Trimming took 2 bases from V and 1 from J; bases not matched to a gene: 4. The CDR3 contains 16 residues. Germline V gives CDR1 SGHVS, CDR2 FNYEAQ.

In its sample, this clonotype was seen a few times. The rearrangement uses TRBV28 and TRBJ1-5, with D unresolved. V was pared by 5 bases and J by 2 bases, with 7 bases between. This CDR3 spans 13 amino acids. Germline CDR1 reads MDHEN; CDR2 reads SYDVKM. CDR3 DNA: TGTGCCAGCAGTCCCGACGGCAATCAGCCCCAGCATTTT. This codes for CASSPDGNQPQHF.

This sequence joins TRBV15 and TRBJ2-1, with 8 bases lining up with TRBD2. Germline V gene sequence: CDR1 LNHNV, CDR2 YYDKDF (reference sequence). This CDR3 has 16 amino acids. Germline trimming cut 4 bases from V and 4 bases from J; bases unmatched to any gene: 9. This CDR3 is CATSTARGAIYNEQFF. For the CDR3, the DNA is TGTGCCACCAGCACCGCGCGGGGGGCTATATACAATGAGCAGTTCTTC.

This rearrangement joins TRBV20-1 to TRBJ2-5, with D tentatively TRBD2 (6 bases). The germline V gene has CDR1 DFQATT and CDR2 SNEGSKA (reference sequence). The CDR3 contains 13 residues. V was shortened by 5 bases and J by 9 bases, with 19 bases between the two germline ends. In nucleotides, the CDR3 is TGCAGTGCTTCCAGAGGACCCGGGGAGGCCCAGTACTTC. This codes for CSASRGPGEAQYF.

This clonotype was detected only once. The chain combines TRBV18 with TRBJ1-2, with TRBD1 as a possible D gene (6 bases). The germline V and J ends were trimmed by 0 bases and 4 bases, with 12 bases remaining between them. The CDR3 spans 15 residues. The germline V gene encodes CDR1 KGHSH and CDR2 LQKENI. The DNA of the CDR3 is TGTGCCAGCTCACCACCGGGACAAGATTTCTATGGCTACACCTTC. This translates into CASSPPGQDFYGYTF.

V and J are TRBV7-2 and TRBJ1-4; possible D gene TRBD1, 5 bases. Trimming cost V 2 bases and J 7 bases, with 11 bases left between them. This CDR3 contains 14 residues. In germline, CDR1 is SGHTA, CDR2 FQGNSA. This CDR3 is CASSLSRAGEKLFF. Here the CDR3 DNA reads TGTGCCAGCAGCTTATCCAGGGCGGGTGAAAAACTGTTTTTT.

J is TRBJ1-1 and V is TRBV6-6; 7 positions match TRBD1. The CDR3 spans 13 residues. The junction had 4 bases not matched to a gene; V was cut back by 7 bases and J by 2 bases. CDR1 and CDR2 from the germline V gene are MNHNY and SVGAGI (reference sequence). The CDR3 DNA is TGTGCCAGCAAGGGGACAGAAAACACTGAAGCTTTCTTT. Translated, it gives CASKGTENTEAFF.

CDR3 in amino acids: CASSREQGDSYEQYF. The DNA of the CDR3 is TGTGCCAGCAGCAGAGAGCAGGGGGACTCCTACGAGCAGTACTTC. The rearrangement joins TRBV7-2 to TRBJ2-7; 7 bases match TRBD1. V dropped 5 bases and J dropped 0; count of bases not matched to a gene: 7. Germline loops: CDR1 SGHTA, CDR2 FQGNSA. The length of the CDR3 is 15 residues.

This rearrangement joins TRBV5-4 to TRBJ2-2, with a weak D call TRBD1 (5 bases). This CDR3 has 13 amino acids. Trimming removed 4 bases at V and 5 bases at J, with 9 bases between. Germline values: CDR1 SGHNT, CDR2 YYREEE (reference sequence). CDR3 DNA: TGTGCCAGCAGCCCAGCAGGGACCGGGGAGCTGTTTTTT. Amino acids: CASSPAGTGELFF.

The chain combines TRBV28 with TRBJ2-7, with D maybe TRBD1 (6 bases). V lost 6 bases to trimming and J lost 5 bases, with 14 bases between them. The CDR3 runs to 13 residues. CDR1 and CDR2 from the germline V gene are MDHEN and SYDVKM. The CDR3 reads CASRVTGSHEQYF. CDR3 nucleotides: TGTGCCAGCAGGGTTACAGGGTCCCACGAGCAGTACTTC.

The rearrangement joins TRBV12-3 or TRBV12-4 to TRBJ1-1; 7 bases line up with TRBD1. This CDR3 spans 12 amino acids. With 2 bases clipped from V and 10 bases from J, the junction kept 4 bases outside the gene matches. CDR3 sequence reads: CASSLRGRGAFF. The CDR3 DNA follows: TGTGCCAGCAGTTTAAGGGGGCGTGGAGCTTTCTTT.

The CDR3 reads CASSERDGRWENQPQHF. The CDR3 bases are TGTGCCAGCAGTGAAAGGGACGGACGATGGGAGAATCAGCCCCAGCATTTT. The rearrangement joins TRBV6-1 to TRBJ1-5; D possibly corresponds to TRBD1 (5 bases). V lost 2 bases and J 4 bases, leaving 18 bases between the germline ends. This CDR3 has 17 residues. Germline CDR1 and CDR2: MNHNS and SASEGT.

V and J are TRBV24-1 and TRBJ1-1; D is possibly TRBD1 (6 bases). The CDR3 has 14 residues. V lost 3 bases and J 8 bases, leaving 15 bases between the germline ends. The V gene's germline CDR1 is KGHDR and CDR2 SFDVKD. The CDR3 sequence: CATSDRGRAGEAFF. DNA of the CDR3: TGTGCCACCAGTGATAGGGGGAGGGCCGGGGAAGCTTTCTTT.

The sample holds one count of this clonotype. The chain employs TRBV7-8 and TRBJ2-6, with 12 bases that match TRBD2. Germline CDR1 and CDR2: SGHVS and FQNEAQ. This CDR3 is built from 21 residues. The trim removed 3 bases at V and 0 bases at J, leaving 12 bases unmatched. CDR3 region: CASSFGFSLAGGSSGANVLTF. The CDR3, as DNA: TGTGCCAGCAGCTTCGGCTTCTCTCTAGCGGGGGGGAGCTCTGGGGCCAACGTCCTGACTTTC. Full variable domain (missing parts from reference TRBV7-8 and TRBJ2-6): GAGVSQSPRYKVAKRGQDVALRCDPISGHVSLFWYQQALGQGPEFLTYFQNEAQLDKSGLPSDRFFAERPEGSVSTLKIQRTQQEDSAVYLCASSFGFSLAGGSSGANVLTFGAGSRLTVL.

The chain has TRBV2 and TRBJ2-4; TRBD1 aligns across 9 bases. Germline-derived CDR1 and CDR2 are SNHLY and FYNNEI. J lost 2 bases, V lost 6 bases, and 5 bases had no gene match. This CDR3 spans 15 amino acids. The CDR3 spells CASSVQGASKNIQYF. DNA of the CDR3: TGTGCCAGCAGCGTACAGGGGGCTTCCAAAAACATTCAGTACTTC.

This sequence joins TRBV5-4 and TRBJ2-3; D unclear. Germline V gives CDR1 SGHNT, CDR2 YYREEE (reference sequence). Trimming removed 3 bases at V and 3 bases at J, with 8 bases between. The CDR3 is made up of 13 amino acids. DNA for the CDR3: TGTGCCAGCAGCTCGAAAGGTACAGATACGCAGTATTTT. Protein product: CASSSKGTDTQYF.

The chain employs TRBV5-1 and TRBJ1-1; 12 positions agree with TRBD1. The CDR3 runs to 14 residues. The trim removed 4 bases at V and 5 bases at J, leaving 3 bases unmatched. The germline gives CDR1 SGHRS, CDR2 YFSETQ. The DNA of the CDR3 is TGCGCCAGCAGCCGGGACAGGGGGCTGACTGAAGCTTTCTTT. Its translation: CASSRDRGLTEAFF.

The rearrangement joins TRBV4-3 to TRBJ1-5; D gene ambiguous. The CDR3 length is 15 residues. The V gene's germline CDR1 is LGHNA and CDR2 YSLEER. V gave up 5 bases and J gave up 0 bases, with 11 bases separating them. The CDR3 spells CASSLVVGSNQPQHF. The CDR3, as DNA: TGCGCCAGCAGCTTGGTTGTAGGTAGCAATCAGCCCCAGCATTTT.

The chain joins TRBV29-1 to TRBJ1-2; possibly TRBD1 for D (6 bases). Looked up from germline, CDR1 is SQVTM and CDR2 is ANQGSEA. V was cut by 6 bases and J by 2 bases, with 13 bases left in between. The CDR3 is 13 residues long. CDR3 bases: TGCAGCGTGCGACAGGCGGCGAACTATGGCTACACCTTC. It is translated as CSVRQAANYGYTF.

CDR3: CASSRDTGDRNEQYF. CDR3 bases: TGTGCCAGCAGCCGAGACACAGGGGATAGAAACGAGCAGTACTTC. V and J are TRBV6-2 or TRBV6-3 and TRBJ2-7; TRBD1 matches 7 bases. Germline V gene data show CDR1 as MNHEY and CDR2 as SVGEGT. The J segment lost 5 bases and the V segment lost 6 bases, leaving 13 bases of the junction unmatched. The CDR3 runs to 15 residues.

The chain is built from TRBV6-5 and TRBJ1-2; 10 positions match TRBD1. V gave up 6 bases and J gave up 3 bases; unmatched junction bases: 4. The CDR3 is 14 amino acids. Germline loops: CDR1 MNHEY, CDR2 SVGAGI. As DNA, the CDR3 is TGTGCCAGCAGGGCGACAGGGGGCGACTATGGCTACACCTTC. Protein product: CASRATGGDYGYTF.

This rearrangement joins TRBV9 to TRBJ1-2; weak D call: TRBD1 (5 bases). The V and J ends lost 0 bases and 2 bases respectively, with 8 bases between them. CDR3 length: 14 amino acids. Looked up from germline, CDR1 is SGDLS and CDR2 is YYNGEE. The CDR3 region has the DNA TGTGCCAGCAGCGTAGCTGGGGGAAACTATGGCTACACCTTC. This encodes CASSVAGGNYGYTF.

This chain links TRBV3-1 with TRBJ2-2; 11 bases are shared with TRBD2. The germline gives CDR1 LGHDT, CDR2 YNNKEL (reference sequence). This CDR3 comprises 20 residues. Trimming removed 1 base from V and 0 bases from J; junction bases left unmatched: 10. The CDR3 here is CASSQVWASGGHTNTGELFF. Written as DNA, the CDR3 is TGTGCCAGCAGCCAAGTATGGGCTAGCGGGGGGCACACGAACACCGGGGAGCTGTTTTTT.

The genes are TRBV6-5 and TRBJ2-3, with TRBD2 matching 9 bases. This CDR3 comprises 17 residues. J gave up 3 bases and V 2 bases, and 9 bases lay outside the gene matches. The V gene's germline CDR1 is MNHEY and CDR2 SVGAGI. The CDR3 protein is CASSYTRGSGGTDTQYF. The DNA for the CDR3 is TGTGCCAGCAGTTACACCCGAGGTAGCGGGGGTACAGATACGCAGTATTTT.